The source of this T cell receptor (beta chain) is a study of T cell responses to AZD1222 COVID-19 vaccine. Whole-study context: Second doses that came at about 4 or about 12 weeks were put together.

General study findings and limits: Just six or seven AZD1222 recipients tested seropositive at baseline. Spike-specific TCRs gained breadth and depth after people received two AZD1222 doses. White British ancestry dominated among donors, who included more females, and clonal diversity was possibly underestimated.

Produced via immunoSEQ multiplex PCR; TCRdb's table is partial and in-frame only. The sample has a few hundred thousand clones, about 92% seen once. CDR3 length equals 13 residues. Losses at the gene ends were 4 bases for V and 7 bases for J; bases not matched to a gene: 2. Per the germline V gene, CDR1 is LGHDT and CDR2 is YNNKEL (reference sequence). Of note for this clone: As yet, its antigen is unknown.

The sequence was obtained from an adult in good health. This chain joins TRBV3-1 (or the pseudogene TRBV3-2) and TRBJ2-2, with 8 bases matching TRBD1. This specimen consisted of peripheral blood, obtained on day 0 of AZD1222 vaccination. The CDR3 sequence: CASSLGQGGELFF. DNA of the CDR3: TGTGCCAGCAGCCTCGGACAGGGCGGGGAGCTGTTTTTT.